There are many counts of the clone carrying this T cell receptor beta chain. This CDR3 is 13 amino acids long. V lost 1 base to trimming and J lost 8 bases, with 9 bases between them. CDR1 SGHTA and CDR2 FQGNSA come from the germline V gene. TCRdb analysed the 5' RACE reads with MiXCR anew, one entry per CDR3 protein. The sample holds roughly 99,000 distinct CDR3 sequences, around 10% seen once. This record comes from a study of early T cells in non-severe SARS-CoV-2 infection. The receptor's source is an adult who was a healthcare worker with PCR-confirmed SARS-CoV-2 infection or an uninfected control (not recorded which). The V and J genes are TRBV7-2 and TRBJ1-5; tentative D call: TRBD1 (5 bases). Sequences were obtained from whole blood. The CDR3 nucleotides are TGTGCCAGCAGCTTAGAGGGGAAGGAGCCCCAGCATTTT. It encodes CASSLEGKEPQHF. Full variable domain (rest looked up from reference TRBV7-2 and TRBJ1-5): GAGVSQSPSNKVTEKGKDVELRCDPISGHTALYWYRQSLGQGLEFLIYFQGNSAPDKSGLPSDRFSAERTGGSVSTLTIQRTQQEDSAVYLCASSLEGKEPQHFGDGTRLSIL.